What follows are 23 T cell receptor beta chains derived from one specimen sequenced in a study of early T cells in non-severe SARS-CoV-2 infection. TCRdb redid the calling of the 5' RACE reads with MiXCR, one entry per CDR3 protein. Altogether tens of thousands of distinct CDR3 sequences are present, less than 8.5% being singletons, with the ten largest covering around 4.5%. The sample consisted of whole blood. These receptors originate from an adult who was a healthcare worker with PCR-confirmed SARS-CoV-2 infection or an uninfected control (not recorded which).

V and J are TRBV20-1 and TRBJ1-1; TRBD1 might be the D (5 bases). Germline V CDR1 and CDR2: DFQATT, SNEGSKA (reference sequence). This CDR3 contains 14 residues. V was trimmed by 5 bases and J by 1 base, leaving 14 bases between them. DNA of the CDR3: TGCAGTGCTTACGGGGCCGGTGCGAACACTGAAGCTTTCTTT. Its translation is CSAYGAGANTEAFF.

This clonotype was counted between two and nine times. V is TRBV19 and J is TRBJ1-2; D call uncertain. This CDR3 contains 14 residues. With 3 bases removed from V and 4 bases from J, the gap between germline ends came to 12 bases. Germline loops: CDR1 LNHDA, CDR2 SQIVND (reference sequence). The DNA for the CDR3 is TGTGCCAGTAGTATCGAATCCAGCAGCTATGGCTACACCTTC. Residues: CASSIESSSYGYTF.

As for this clonotype: The germline gene is not matched at one end of the junction; a read error may be the cause. The CDR3 loop reads CVSSQDRGQNEQYF. The CDR3 DNA sequence: TGCGTCAGCAGCCAGGACAGGGGGCAGAACGAGCAGTACTTC. V and J are TRBV4-1 and TRBJ2-7, with 11 bases aligning to TRBD1. Looked up from germline, CDR1 is MGHRA and CDR2 is YSYEKL. This CDR3 has 14 amino acids.

The DNA of the CDR3 is TGTGCCAGCAGCTTAGGAAAGTTAGAGACCCAGTACTTC. Protein product: CASSLGKLETQYF. The chain employs TRBV5-6 and TRBJ2-5; D is unresolved. Germline V lookup: CDR1 SGHDT, CDR2 YYEEEE. Trimming cost V 2 bases and J 4 bases, with 9 bases left between them. This CDR3 comprises 13 residues.

This clonotype was found a few times. The chain joins TRBV5-1 to TRBJ1-1; perhaps TRBD1 as D (5 bases). The CDR3 is 15 amino acids. Germline CDR1 is SGHRS and CDR2 is YFSETQ. Trimming removed 4 bases from V and 6 bases from J, with 19 bases in between. The CDR3 loop is CASSIQTVGGSEAFF. The CDR3, as DNA: TGCGCCAGCAGCATTCAGACAGTCGGAGGTTCTGAAGCTTTCTTT.

The sample holds many counts of this clonotype. The V call is TRBV20-1, the J call TRBJ2-3, with a possible D match to TRBD2 (6 bases). Trimming stripped 5 bases from V and 6 bases from J, with 21 bases between. The CDR3 runs 15 residues. From germline, CDR1 is DFQATT and CDR2 SNEGSKA (reference sequence). The CDR3 region has the DNA TGCAGTGCTTCCTCCGGGACTTCCACGGCGGATACGCAGTATTTT. Amino acid sequence: CSASSGTSTADTQYF.

In this sample, this clonotype turned up many times. The V and J genes are TRBV5-1 and TRBJ1-1, with D possibly matching TRBD1 (5 bases). Germline CDR1 and CDR2: SGHRS and YFSETQ. The CDR3 totals 15 residues. The ends were cut back, 0 bases at V and 3 bases at J, with 12 bases in the middle. This CDR3 reads CASSLERLGDTEAFF. Here the CDR3 DNA reads TGCGCCAGCAGCTTGGAAAGATTAGGGGACACTGAAGCTTTCTTT.

This chain links TRBV10-3 with TRBJ2-3; 12 bases align to TRBD2. Germline V gives CDR1 ENHRY, CDR2 SYGVKD. With V trimmed by 1 base and J by 5 bases, 7 bases remained unmatched. This CDR3 has 17 residues. CDR3 region: CAISEYRLAGAQDTQYF. The CDR3 nucleotides read TGTGCCATCAGTGAGTACCGACTAGCGGGGGCCCAAGATACGCAGTATTTT.

This clonotype appeared many times. The V and J genes are TRBV5-1 and TRBJ2-6; tentatively, D is TRBD1 (6 bases). This CDR3 region has 18 residues. The V end was cut by 0 bases, the J end by 0 bases, with 13 bases between. Germline CDR1 and CDR2: SGHRS and YFSETQ. CDR3 DNA: TGCGCCAGCAGCTTGGAGGGGGTTAGAAGCTCTGGGGCCAACGTCCTGACTTTC. This translates into CASSLEGVRSSGANVLTF.

This clonotype was detected a few times. The chain has TRBV7-9 and TRBJ2-5; D might be TRBD1 (6 bases). There are 16 residues in the CDR3. CDR1 is SEHNR, CDR2 FQNEAQ, per germline (reference sequence). The V end was cut by 0 bases, the J end by 5 bases, with 16 bases between. The CDR3: CASSLAAGDLSETQYF. CDR3 nucleotide sequence: TGTGCCAGCAGCTTAGCAGCAGGGGACCTTAGTGAGACCCAGTACTTC. Filled out from reference TRBV7-9 and TRBJ2-5, the complete variable domain reads DTGVSQNPRHKITKRGQNVTFRCDPISEHNRLYWYRQTLGQGPEFLTYFQNEAQLEKSRLLSDRFSAERPKGSFSTLEIQRTEQGDSAMYLCASSLAAGDLSETQYFGPGTRLLVL.

This clonotype was seen only a few times. This chain connects TRBV27 to TRBJ1-3; D call uncertain. Trimming removed 6 bases at V and 2 bases at J, with 17 bases between. Germline CDR1 and CDR2: MNHEY and SMNVEV (reference sequence). The CDR3 is 16 amino acids. The CDR3 DNA follows: TGTGCCAGCAGCAGTATGCGGTTTGAGCCTGGAAACACCATATATTTT. This translates into CASSSMRFEPGNTIYF.

This clonotype was recorded at least ten times. The chain has TRBV7-9 and TRBJ2-5; D tentatively reads TRBD1 or TRBD2 (6 bases each). The CDR3 runs to 16 residues. Trimming stripped 5 bases from V and 0 bases from J, with 16 bases between. Germline V gene sequence: CDR1 SEHNR, CDR2 FQNEAQ (reference sequence). This CDR3 reads CASSPVGGANQETQYF. Here the CDR3 DNA reads TGTGCCAGCAGCCCTGTGGGGGGCGCGAACCAAGAGACCCAGTACTTC.

This clonotype has just a few counts. The rearrangement joins TRBV10-1 to TRBJ2-3; no reliable D call. Germline assignment: CDR1 WNHNN and CDR2 SYGVQD (reference sequence). The CDR3 covers 13 residues. V was clipped by 2 bases and J by 2 bases, with 5 bases between them. DNA for the CDR3: TGCGCCAGCAGTGAGAGTTCCACAGATACGCAGTATTTT. Protein: CASSESSTDTQYF.

This clonotype is termed medium-sized. The chain carries TRBV11-2 and TRBJ2-2; D perhaps matches TRBD1 (6 bases). With 3 bases removed from V and 13 bases from J, the gap between germline ends came to 18 bases. Germline assignment: CDR1 SGHAT and CDR2 FQNNGV. This CDR3 has 14 residues. CDR3 bases: TGTGCCAGCAGCTTGGGGGCAGGGGACATCCCGCTGTTTTTT. Amino acid sequence: CASSLGAGDIPLFF. Full variable domain (missing parts from reference TRBV11-2 and TRBJ2-2): EAGVAQSPRYKIIEKRQSVAFWCNPISGHATLYWYQQILGQGPKLLIQFQNNGVVDDSQLPKDRFSAERLKGVDSTLKIQPAKLEDSAVYLCASSLGAGDIPLFFGEGSRLTVL.

This clonotype was observed at least ten times. V is TRBV18 and J is TRBJ2-5; TRBD1 might be the D (6 bases). CDR1 and CDR2 (germline): KGHSH, LQKENI. The CDR3 loop spans 15 amino acids. V was clipped by 3 bases and J by 5 bases, with 16 bases between them. For the CDR3, the DNA is TGTGCCAGCTCACCCCCTCGGGACACCGAGGAGACCCAGTACTTC. This sequence encodes CASSPPRDTEETQYF.

This clonotype was recorded many times. The chain couples TRBV6-1 to TRBJ2-3; 12 bases map to TRBD2. The CDR3 is 15 residues long. Germline loops: CDR1 MNHNS, CDR2 SASEGT. Germline trimming cut 8 bases from V and 5 bases from J; bases unmatched to any gene: 8. The CDR3, as DNA: TGTGCCAGCGGGTCGCTAGCGGGGGGGCAAGATACGCAGTATTTT. This gives the protein CASGSLAGGQDTQYF.

This clonotype occurred a few times. V usage is TRBV6-5 and J usage is TRBJ2-7, with 11 bases lining up with TRBD1. The V and J ends lost 3 bases and 3 bases, in that order; junction bases with no gene match: 1. The CDR3 totals 14 residues. Per germline, CDR1 MNHEY and CDR2 SVGAGI. CDR3 protein: CASSYGTGGYEQYF. For the CDR3, the DNA is TGTGCCAGCAGTTATGGGACAGGGGGCTACGAGCAGTACTTC.

The chain's CDR3 is CASSLGSANYGYTF. CDR3 coding DNA: TGTGCCAGCAGCTTAGGCAGCGCAAACTATGGCTACACCTTC. This chain connects TRBV7-8 to TRBJ1-2, with D unclear. The CDR3 has 14 amino acids. Germline V gene sequence: CDR1 SGHVS, CDR2 FQNEAQ. V lost 1 base and J lost 2, with 8 bases in between.

This clonotype was counted at least ten times. The gene calls are TRBV20-1 and TRBJ2-3, with D tentatively TRBD1 (5 bases). The germline V gene has CDR1 DFQATT and CDR2 SNEGSKA (reference sequence). Trimming stripped 2 bases from V and 1 base from J, with 10 bases between. This CDR3 has 14 amino acids. In nucleotides, the CDR3 is TGCAGTGCTAGAAGGCCCAGGGGCACAGATACGCAGTATTTT. Translating gives CSARRPRGTDTQYF.

V and J are TRBV5-1 and TRBJ2-1; 10 bases agree with TRBD2. The CDR3 spans 18 residues. Per germline, CDR1 SGHRS and CDR2 YFSETQ. V shed 2 bases and J 4 bases; nucleotides not matched to a gene: 12. For the CDR3, the DNA is TGCGCCAGCAGCTTAATCCCGGAGGGTAGCGGGGGGTACAATGAGCAGTTCTTC. This translates into CASSLIPEGSGGYNEQFF.

In its sample, this clonotype was seen a few times. The CDR3 DNA is TGTGCCAGCAGTTACTTTAGACTCCGCACAGATACGCAGTATTTT. Translating gives CASSYFRLRTDTQYF. The V and J genes are TRBV6-6 and TRBJ2-3; no definite D call. CDR3 length equals 15 residues. V was cut by 1 base and J by 1 base, with 9 bases left in between. The germline gives CDR1 MNHNY, CDR2 SVGAGI (reference sequence).

The V and J genes are TRBV20-1 and TRBJ2-1, with 7 bases that match TRBD1. CDR1 and CDR2 (germline): DFQATT, SNEGSKA (reference sequence). The CDR3 consists of 15 residues. Losses at the gene ends were 4 bases for V and 4 bases for J; bases not matched to a gene: 10. CDR3 region: CSAKRQGRLYNEQFF. The CDR3 DNA follows: TGCAGTGCTAAACGACAGGGTCGTTTGTACAATGAGCAGTTCTTC.

This chain links TRBV7-2 with TRBJ2-3; D perhaps matches TRBD2 (6 bases). The V end was cut by 5 bases, the J end by 0 bases, with 15 bases between. This CDR3 spans 16 amino acids. Germline assignment: CDR1 SGHTA and CDR2 FQGNSA. CDR3 nucleotides: TGTGCCAGCAGCCCTAGCGTTATACTCAGCACAGATACGCAGTATTTT. Translated, it gives CASSPSVILSTDTQYF.